This note documents a single TCR beta chain sequence. What it recognizes is unknown. The data belong to a study of CD8+ T cells in alopecia areata. Extracted RNA was reverse transcribed into cDNA, the sequencing template. Libraries were prepared by immunoSEQ multiplex PCR; TCRdb keeps only in-frame clonotypes and omits some of them. Found here are about 210,000 clones, around two fifths of them singletons; the top ten hold 0.48%. The CDR3 has 18 residues. The trim removed 2 bases at V and 1 base at J, leaving 12 bases unmatched. Regarding the study as a whole: Whereas mice showed it more clearly, TCR sharing across patients was murkier, possibly because of HLA. It was observed that many expanded lesional clones persisted in scalp and blood during tofacitinib. Among the top 100, expanded CD8+ clones, as well as scalp clonality, were significantly decreased by tofacitinib.

Stated treatment: oral pan-JAK inhibitor, 5-10 mg twice daily. This sample comprised CD4+ T cells sorted from blood, obtained at approximately week 31, from a patient treated with tofacitinib. The rearrangement uses TRBV23-1 and TRBJ2-7, with 9 bases matching TRBD1. TRBV23-1 is classed as an ORF, of uncertain function. The clonotype was recovered from a human donor with alopecia areata. The CDR3: CASSQLDPGQGRSYEQYF. CDR3 DNA: TGCGCCAGCAGTCAACTCGACCCGGGACAGGGAAGGTCCTACGAGCAGTACTTC.